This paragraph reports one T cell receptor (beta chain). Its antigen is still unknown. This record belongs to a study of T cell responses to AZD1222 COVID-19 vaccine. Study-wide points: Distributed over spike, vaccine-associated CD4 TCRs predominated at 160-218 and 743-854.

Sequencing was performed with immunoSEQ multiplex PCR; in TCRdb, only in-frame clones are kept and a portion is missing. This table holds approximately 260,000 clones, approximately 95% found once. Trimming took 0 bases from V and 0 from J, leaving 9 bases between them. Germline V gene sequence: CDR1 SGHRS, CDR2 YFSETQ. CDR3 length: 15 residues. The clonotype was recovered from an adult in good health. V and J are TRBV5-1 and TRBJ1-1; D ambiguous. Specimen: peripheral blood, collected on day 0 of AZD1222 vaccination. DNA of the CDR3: TGCGCCAGCAGCTTGGAGGCAGCTATGAACACTGAAGCTTTCTTT. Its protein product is CASSLEAAMNTEAFF.